What follows describes a single T cell receptor beta chain. In terms of age and location, participants ranged from about 18 to 89 years and lived in approximately 24 US areas. The source of the sample is a study of blood T cell repertoires in COVID-19. Study at large: Some COVID-19 samples were acute and others convalescent; all came from the United States, Italy and Spain. Nucleic acid was either cDNA or gDNA, and it came from T cells, B-cell-depleted T cells, or PBMCs.

With V trimmed by 4 bases and J by 4 bases, 8 bases remained unmatched. Germline lookup yields CDR1 LGHDT and CDR2 YNNKEL (reference sequence). The CDR3 is made up of 16 amino acids. Authors' processing steps: Estimation of nucleated cell counts was performed using reference gene primer amplification. Sequencing used immunoSEQ multiplex PCR; TCRdb keeps in-frame clones, though not all of them. Clone size and V and J calls were adopted from that table, with D and trimming inferred from the DNA. The data show 200,000 to 300,000 clones, about 91% seen once. The chain couples TRBV3-1 (or the pseudogene TRBV3-2) to TRBJ1-1; 11 bases line up with TRBD1. Input material: PBMCs or T cells enriched from blood (not recorded which). This sequence originates from a woman aged 40 to 55 with acute COVID-19. CDR3 in amino acids: CASSRRTGGLGTEAFF. The CDR3 nucleotides are TGTGCCAGCAGCCGCAGGACAGGGGGCTTGGGCACTGAAGCTTTCTTT.